These 14 T cell receptor beta chains were sequenced from one sample in a study of tumor T cells in aggressive B-cell lymphoma. Clones were sequenced by immunoSEQ multiplex PCR, and TCRdb holds only the in-frame ones, with some missing. Of fewer than 6,500 clones listed, roughly 87% are singletons. Sample: tumor tissue. The receptors originated from an adult with diffuse large B cell lymphoma.

V gene TRBV9 combines with J gene TRBJ2-6; D perhaps matches TRBD1 (5 bases). Germline-derived CDR1 and CDR2 are SGDLS and YYNGEE. The germline V and J ends were trimmed by 3 bases and 0 bases, with 19 bases remaining between them. The CDR3 has 19 residues. The CDR3 DNA is TGTGCCAGCAGCGGCGGTGAGACAGCCAGGATCTCTGGGGCCAACGTCCTGACTTTC. Translated: CASSGGETARISGANVLTF.

The chain couples TRBV29-1 to TRBJ2-5; a possible D gene is TRBD1 (5 bases). CDR1 and CDR2 (germline): SQVTM, ANQGSEA. The CDR3 loop spans 10 amino acids. Deletions cut 7 bases from V and 5 bases from J, with 8 bases between. Here the CDR3 reads CSGKGETQYF. In nucleotides, the CDR3 is TGCAGCGGGAAGGGGGAGACCCAGTACTTC.

This clone was found once. This chain uses TRBV20-1 with TRBJ1-2; 8 nucleotides agree with TRBD1. Trimming removed 6 bases from V and 4 bases from J; junction bases left unmatched: 1. This CDR3 has 11 amino acids. Looked up from germline, CDR1 is DFQATT and CDR2 is SNEGSKA (reference sequence). CDR3 sequence (DNA): TGCAGTGCCGGACAGGGCTATGGCTACACCTTC. The encoded protein is CSAGQGYGYTF.

The J gene is TRBJ2-3, the V gene TRBV18; D is possibly TRBD2 (6 bases). The germline gives CDR1 KGHSH, CDR2 LQKENI. V gave up 6 bases and J gave up 0 bases, with 7 bases separating them. The CDR3 totals 13 residues. Here the CDR3 reads CASSRDSTDTQYF. The CDR3, as DNA: TGTGCCAGCTCGCGGGACAGCACAGATACGCAGTATTTT.

V usage is TRBV11-1 and J usage is TRBJ2-3, with D possibly TRBD2 on 6 matching bases. This CDR3 region has 16 residues. CDR1 SGHAT and CDR2 FQDESV come from the germline V gene (reference sequence). V shed 5 bases and J shed 2 bases, with 17 bases lying between them. The CDR3 reads CASSPYRGIYTDTQYF. CDR3 DNA: TGTGCCAGCAGCCCCTACCGGGGGATATACACAGATACGCAGTATTTT.

The rearrangement joins TRBV2 to TRBJ2-1; 11 bases are shared with TRBD2. CDR3 length equals 17 residues. Trimming at V came to 6 bases and at J to 12 bases, leaving 19 bases not matched to a gene. CDR1 is SNHLY, CDR2 FYNNEI, per germline. The CDR3: CASRPPFSGRAFDGQFF. CDR3 nucleotides: TGTGCCAGCAGACCTCCCTTTAGCGGGAGGGCCTTCGATGGGCAGTTCTTC. Combining the CDR3 with reference TRBV2 and TRBJ2-1 gives the whole variable domain EPEVTQTPSHQVTQMGQEVILRCVPISNHLYFYWYRQILGQKVEFLVSFYNNEISEKSEIFDDQFSVERPDGSNFTLKIRSTKLEDSAMYFCASRPPFSGRAFDGQFFGPGTRLTVL.

The chain joins TRBV28 to TRBJ2-7, with 8 bases lining up with TRBD1. Germline CDR1 reads MDHEN; CDR2 reads SYDVKM. The CDR3 is made up of 14 amino acids. Unmatched junction bases numbered 6, after V lost 4 bases and J lost 4 bases. The CDR3 sequence is CASSSGQGWYEQYF. DNA for the CDR3: TGTGCCAGCAGTTCCGGACAGGGTTGGTACGAGCAGTACTTC.

This rearrangement joins TRBV1 to TRBJ1-1. TRBV1 is a pseudogene locus. The CDR3 is made up of 16 amino acids. CDR3 nucleotide sequence: TGCACCAGCAGCCGCGGAAGCGAGAATCAGAACACTGAAGCTTTCTTT. The encoded protein is CTSSRGSENQNTEAFF.

The chain joins TRBV6-5 to TRBJ2-1; D not resolved. This CDR3 has 13 amino acids. Germline values: CDR1 MNHEY, CDR2 SVGAGI. With 3 bases removed from V and 8 bases from J, the gap between germline ends came to 11 bases. The CDR3 DNA reads TGTGCCAGCAGTTATGGAGTATGGGATGAGCAGTTCTTC. Translation gives CASSYGVWDEQFF.

The gene calls are TRBV9 and TRBJ2-5; D gene unclear. The CDR3 is made up of 13 amino acids. Trimming pared 0 bases from V and 2 bases from J, leaving 5 bases between. The germline V gene has CDR1 SGDLS and CDR2 YYNGEE. The CDR3 loop reads CASSVATQETQYF. The CDR3 DNA is TGTGCCAGCAGCGTAGCGACTCAAGAGACCCAGTACTTC.

This sequence joins TRBV13 and TRBJ1-2, with no clear D. CDR3 length: 14 residues. Germline V lookup: CDR1 PRHDT, CDR2 FYEKMQ (reference sequence). The V and J ends lost 5 bases and 4 bases respectively, with 14 bases between them. DNA for the CDR3: TGTGCCAGCAGCCCGCCCGCGGGTTTCTATGGCTACACCTTC. Its translation is CASSPPAGFYGYTF.

The gene calls are TRBV29-1 and TRBJ2-7, with D possibly matching TRBD1 (6 bases). The V gene lost 7 bases and the J gene lost 3 bases, with 19 bases spanning the gap. Germline V CDR1 and CDR2: SQVTM, ANQGSEA. The CDR3 is made up of 14 amino acids. Here the CDR3 reads CSATPGTNFYEQYF. DNA for the CDR3: TGCAGCGCCACCCCCGGGACAAACTTCTACGAGCAGTACTTC.

The rearrangement uses TRBV6-1 and TRBJ1-4, with D uncertain. Germline assignment: CDR1 MNHNS and CDR2 SASEGT. The CDR3 is 13 residues long. V lost 10 bases, J lost 6 bases, and 15 bases lay in between. This CDR3 reads CATSRGPDEKLFF. The DNA for the CDR3 is TGTGCCACGTCACGAGGGCCCGATGAAAAACTGTTTTTT.

This clone has just a few counts. The chain has TRBV7-2 and TRBJ2-7; D uncertain. The CDR3 sequence is 11 residues long. The germline V gene encodes CDR1 SGHTA and CDR2 FQGNSA. V shed 6 bases and J shed 2 bases, with 5 bases lying between them. The DNA for the CDR3 is TGTGCCAGCAGTCTTACCTACGAGCAGTACTTC. As protein: CASSLTYEQYF.